The rows below give T cell receptor beta chains drawn from one sample of a study of siplizumab effects on memory and regulatory T cells. Repertoires were generated with immunoSEQ multiplex PCR, while TCRdb's copy carries only in-frame clones and drops some. The sample comprises around 86,000 clones, approximately 93% of which are singletons, and roughly 0.3% rests with the top ten. Sample: non-Treg CD4+ T cells sorted from blood. The receptors shown here come from a human donor in good health. CDR3s include the opening cysteine and the closing phenylalanine or tryptophan. The D gene is left open where the match is weak. Expanded clones are given a class, and other clones once, few, many or no size at all.

V gene: TRBV29-1
clone size: .
CDR3 length: 13
J gene: TRBJ1-1
D gene: .
CDR3 DNA: TGCAGCGCCCCTGGGGCCCCGGCCACTGAAGCTTTCTTT
CDR3 protein: CSAPGAPATEAFF

V gene: TRBV5-1
clone size: .
CDR3 length: 16
J gene: TRBJ2-1
D gene: TRBD1
CDR3 DNA: TGCGCCAGCAGCTGGAAAACGGGACAGGGTCCTAATGAGCAGTTCTTC
CDR3 protein: CASSWKTGQGPNEQFF

V gene: TRBV28
clone size: once
CDR3 length: 17
J gene: TRBJ1-5
D gene: .
CDR3 DNA: TGTGCCAGCAGTTCCCCAGGGGCGCGTTATAGCAATCAGCCCCAGCATTTT
CDR3 protein: CASSSPGARYSNQPQHF

V gene: TRBV5-8
clone size: .
CDR3 length: 13
J gene: TRBJ1-2
D gene: .
CDR3 DNA: TGTGCCAGCAGCCCCTGGTTGGGTGGAGGCTACACCTTC
CDR3 protein: CASSPWLGGGYTF

V gene: TRBV2
clone size: .
CDR3 length: 15
J gene: TRBJ2-2
D gene: TRBD2
CDR3 DNA: TGTGCCAGCAGGGGGACTAGCGGGAGAGTAGGGGAGCTGTTTTTT
CDR3 protein: CASRGTSGRVGELFF

V gene: TRBV29-1
clone size: .
CDR3 length: 14
J gene: TRBJ2-3
D gene: TRBD2
CDR3 DNA: TGCAGCGGCGGGGGGCTGGACTTCACAGATACGCAGTATTTT
CDR3 protein: CSGGGLDFTDTQYF

V gene: TRBV4-1
clone size: .
CDR3 length: 16
J gene: TRBJ1-5
D gene: TRBD1
CDR3 DNA: TGCGCCAGCAGCCAAGATTCTTCCAGGGGGACCCAGCCCCAGCATTTT
CDR3 protein: CASSQDSSRGTQPQHF

V gene: TRBV10-3
clone size: .
CDR3 length: 14
J gene: TRBJ2-2
D gene: .
CDR3 DNA: TGTGCCATCAACGGCGACGGCTTTGCCGGGGAGCTGTTTTTT
CDR3 protein: CAINGDGFAGELFF

V gene: TRBV20-1
clone size: .
CDR3 length: 11
J gene: TRBJ2-7
D gene: .
CDR3 DNA: TGCAGTGCTAGCTCCTTATACGAGCAGTACTTC
CDR3 protein: CSASSLYEQYF

V gene: TRBV10-3
clone size: .
CDR3 length: 16
J gene: TRBJ2-7
D gene: .
CDR3 DNA: TGTGCCATCAGTGACCACAGCCGTACAATCACCTACGAGCAGTACTTC
CDR3 protein: CAISDHSRTITYEQYF

V gene: TRBV14
clone size: .
CDR3 length: 11
J gene: TRBJ2-7
D gene: .
CDR3 DNA: TGTGCCAGCAGCCAAGTCAACGAGCAGTACTTC
CDR3 protein: CASSQVNEQYF

V gene: TRBV11-2
clone size: .
CDR3 length: 14
J gene: TRBJ1-5
D gene: .
CDR3 DNA: TGTGCCAGCAGCTTATTAGGCTTCAATCAGCCCCAGCATTTT
CDR3 protein: CASSLLGFNQPQHF

V gene: TRBV6-5
clone size: .
CDR3 length: 13
J gene: TRBJ1-1
D gene: TRBD1
CDR3 DNA: TGTGCCAGCACCTGGGGGACAGGCAGTGAAGCTTTCTTT
CDR3 protein: CASTWGTGSEAFF

V gene: TRBV7-2
clone size: .
CDR3 length: 16
J gene: TRBJ2-5
D gene: TRBD1
CDR3 DNA: TGTGCCAGCAGCTTAGTCGGGACAGGGGTGTTAGAGACCCAGTACTTC
CDR3 protein: CASSLVGTGVLETQYF

V gene: TRBV27
clone size: .
CDR3 length: 18
J gene: TRBJ1-6
D gene: .
CDR3 DNA: TGTGCCAGCAGTTTATTCTTGCAGGGGAGCTCCTATAATTCACCCCTCCACTTT
CDR3 protein: CASSLFLQGSSYNSPLHF

V gene: TRBV6-1
clone size: once
CDR3 length: 13
J gene: TRBJ2-5
D gene: .
CDR3 DNA: TGTGCCAGCAGTCCAGGACAGCAAGAGACCCAGTACTTC
CDR3 protein: CASSPGQQETQYF

V gene: TRBV11-2
clone size: once
CDR3 length: 16
J gene: TRBJ2-6
D gene: TRBD1
CDR3 DNA: TGTGCCAGCAGCCCTCTACAGGGGACTGGGGCCAACGTCCTGACTTTC
CDR3 protein: CASSPLQGTGANVLTF

V gene: TRBV5-6
clone size: .
CDR3 length: 12
J gene: TRBJ2-1
D gene: .
CDR3 DNA: TGTGCCAGCAGCTTGACAGACAATGAGCAGTTCTTC
CDR3 protein: CASSLTDNEQFF

V gene: TRBV6-1
clone size: few
CDR3 length: 15
J gene: TRBJ1-5
D gene: .
CDR3 DNA: TGTGCCAGCAGTGTGGGGGTGGGGGACAATCAGCCCCAGCATTTT
CDR3 protein: CASSVGVGDNQPQHF

V gene: TRBV19
clone size: .
CDR3 length: 13
J gene: TRBJ1-2
D gene: TRBD1
CDR3 DNA: TGTGCCAGTAGCCCCGGGACAGGGTATGGCTACACCTTC
CDR3 protein: CASSPGTGYGYTF

V gene: TRBV30
clone size: .
CDR3 length: 11
J gene: TRBJ2-5
D gene: .
CDR3 DNA: TGTGCCTGGAGTGTTTTGGAGACCCAGTACTTC
CDR3 protein: CAWSVLETQYF

V gene: TRBV25-1
clone size: .
CDR3 length: 13
J gene: TRBJ1-2
D gene: .
CDR3 DNA: TGTGCCAGCAGTGAATCGAACAGGCGGGGCTACACCTTC
CDR3 protein: CASSESNRRGYTF

V gene: TRBV12-5
clone size: .
CDR3 length: 15
J gene: TRBJ2-1
D gene: TRBD2
CDR3 DNA: TGTGCTAGTGGCCCGGGACTAGCGGGAGGAAATGAGCAGTTCTTC
CDR3 protein: CASGPGLAGGNEQFF

V gene: TRBV27
clone size: .
CDR3 length: 14
J gene: TRBJ2-6
D gene: .
CDR3 DNA: TGTGCCAGCAGGACTCAGGGGGGGGCCAACGTCCTGACTTTC
CDR3 protein: CASRTQGGANVLTF

V gene: TRBV5-6
clone size: .
CDR3 length: 17
J gene: TRBJ2-5
D gene: .
CDR3 DNA: TGTGCCAGCAGCTTGGGGCTCAGGGGAAATCGGAAAGAGACCCAGTACTTC
CDR3 protein: CASSLGLRGNRKETQYF

V gene: TRBV18
clone size: .
CDR3 length: 19
J gene: TRBJ2-4
D gene: TRBD1
CDR3 DNA: TGTGCCAGCTCACCCCTCGGGGCAGGGGGCGCCCCGGGCAAAAACATTCAGTACTTC
CDR3 protein: CASSPLGAGGAPGKNIQYF

V gene: TRBV18
clone size: .
CDR3 length: 14
J gene: TRBJ2-7
D gene: .
CDR3 DNA: TGTGCCAGCTCACCAGGTCGGACGTCCTACGAGCAGTACTTC
CDR3 protein: CASSPGRTSYEQYF

V gene: TRBV7-8
clone size: .
CDR3 length: 15
J gene: TRBJ2-2
D gene: .
CDR3 DNA: TGTGCCAGCAGCTTAGCCGGCAGGAACACCGGGGAGCTGTTTTTT
CDR3 protein: CASSLAGRNTGELFF

V gene: TRBV29-1
clone size: .
CDR3 length: 14
J gene: TRBJ2-2
D gene: .
CDR3 DNA: TGCAGCGTCGGGCAGAACTCGAGATCCGGGGAGCTGTTTTTT
CDR3 protein: CSVGQNSRSGELFF

V gene: TRBV19
clone size: .
CDR3 length: 13
J gene: TRBJ2-1
D gene: .
CDR3 DNA: TGTGCCAGTAGTATAGTCGGGGGCGATGAGCAGTTCTTC
CDR3 protein: CASSIVGGDEQFF

V gene: TRBV10-3
clone size: .
CDR3 length: 14
J gene: TRBJ2-5
D gene: .
CDR3 DNA: TGTGCCACTGAAGGGGGCGGGGCTGGGGAGACCCAGTACTTC
CDR3 protein: CATEGGGAGETQYF

V gene: TRBV29-1
clone size: .
CDR3 length: 14
J gene: TRBJ2-5
D gene: .
CDR3 DNA: TGCAGCGTTGACCAAAAAGGGATGTGGGAGACCCAGTACTTC
CDR3 protein: CSVDQKGMWETQYF

V gene: TRBV5-4
clone size: .
CDR3 length: 14
J gene: TRBJ2-5
D gene: .
CDR3 DNA: TGTGCCAGCAGCCGGGAGCAGAGGGGGGAGACCCAGTACTTC
CDR3 protein: CASSREQRGETQYF

V gene: TRBV10-3
clone size: .
CDR3 length: 17
J gene: TRBJ1-4
D gene: .
CDR3 DNA: TGTGCCATCAGTCCCTTCGGTGGGGTAGCAACTAATGAAAAACTGTTTTTT
CDR3 protein: CAISPFGGVATNEKLFF

V gene: TRBV27
clone size: .
CDR3 length: 14
J gene: TRBJ2-7
D gene: TRBD2
CDR3 DNA: TGTGCCAGCAGTTTAATAGCGGGCTTCTACGAGCAGTACTTC
CDR3 protein: CASSLIAGFYEQYF

V gene: TRBV7-9
clone size: .
CDR3 length: 19
J gene: TRBJ2-2
D gene: TRBD1
CDR3 DNA: TGTGCCAGCAGCCCCAGATGGACAGGGAGTTATCGGAACACCGGGGAGCTGTTTTTT
CDR3 protein: CASSPRWTGSYRNTGELFF

V gene: TRBV5-6
clone size: .
CDR3 length: 16
J gene: TRBJ2-7
D gene: .
CDR3 DNA: TGTGCCAGCAGCTTTCGGGGACTTGCCCCTTCCTACGAGCAGTACTTC
CDR3 protein: CASSFRGLAPSYEQYF

V gene: TRBV6-4
clone size: .
CDR3 length: 15
J gene: TRBJ2-7
D gene: .
CDR3 DNA: TGTGCCAGCAACTTGGACGGACCAAATCCTTACGAGCAGTACTTC
CDR3 protein: CASNLDGPNPYEQYF

V gene: TRBV2
clone size: .
CDR3 length: 14
J gene: TRBJ1-4
D gene: .
CDR3 DNA: TGTGCCAGCGGGACACAGGCAACTAATGAAAAACTGTTTTTT
CDR3 protein: CASGTQATNEKLFF

V gene: TRBV6-1
clone size: once
CDR3 length: 12
J gene: TRBJ2-2
D gene: .
CDR3 DNA: TGTGCCAGCAGGACTGGGGCCGGGGAGCTGTTTTTT
CDR3 protein: CASRTGAGELFF

V gene: TRBV25-1
clone size: .
CDR3 length: 18
J gene: TRBJ1-6
D gene: .
CDR3 DNA: TGTGCCAGCAGTGACGGCAGGAAAGGGAGCTCCTATAATTCACCCCTCCACTTT
CDR3 protein: CASSDGRKGSSYNSPLHF

V gene: TRBV2
clone size: few
CDR3 length: 12
J gene: TRBJ1-2
D gene: .
CDR3 DNA: TGTGCCAGCAGGCCCCGTTGGGGGGGCTACACCTTC
CDR3 protein: CASRPRWGGYTF

V gene: TRBV7-2
clone size: .
CDR3 length: 17
J gene: TRBJ2-3
D gene: .
CDR3 DNA: TGTGCCAGCAGCCCAGTAGGTGGAGGCGGGAACGCAGATACGCAGTATTTT
CDR3 protein: CASSPVGGGGNADTQYF

V gene: TRBV19
clone size: .
CDR3 length: 15
J gene: TRBJ2-2
D gene: TRBD2
CDR3 DNA: TGTGCCAGTAGGGCGCCGGGGGGATCCACCGGGGAGCTGTTTTTT
CDR3 protein: CASRAPGGSTGELFF

V gene: TRBV5-1
clone size: .
CDR3 length: 14
J gene: TRBJ1-3
D gene: .
CDR3 DNA: TGCGCCAGCAGCTTGGGTTACTCTGGAAACACCATATATTTT
CDR3 protein: CASSLGYSGNTIYF

V gene: TRBV5-1
clone size: .
CDR3 length: 15
J gene: TRBJ2-1
D gene: .
CDR3 DNA: TGCGCCAGCAGCTTGGGGGGGACCTCCTACAATGAGCAGTTCTTC
CDR3 protein: CASSLGGTSYNEQFF

V gene: TRBV27
clone size: .
CDR3 length: 13
J gene: TRBJ1-6
D gene: .
CDR3 DNA: TGTGCCAGCAGGATCGGACAGAAATCACCCCTCCACTTT
CDR3 protein: CASRIGQKSPLHF

V gene: TRBV4-1
clone size: .
CDR3 length: 13
J gene: TRBJ1-5
D gene: .
CDR3 DNA: TGCGCCAGCAGCCAAGGCCAGGGGCAGCCCCAGCATTTT
CDR3 protein: CASSQGQGQPQHF

V gene: TRBV7-6
clone size: .
CDR3 length: 13
J gene: TRBJ1-2
D gene: TRBD1
CDR3 DNA: TGTGCCAGCAGCTTAGAGGACAGGGGGCCCTACTCCTTC
CDR3 protein: CASSLEDRGPYSF